Given below is one T cell receptor beta chain in context. The data originate from a study of blood T cell repertoires in COVID-19. About the study: Collection of acute and convalescent COVID-19 samples took place in the United States, Italy and Spain. Sample material is recorded as cDNA or gDNA derived from T cells, B-cell-depleted T cells, or PBMCs.

Trimming cost V 3 bases and J 3 bases, with 14 bases left between them. The CDR3 is 15 residues long. The germline V gene encodes CDR1 MNHEY and CDR2 SMNVEV (reference sequence). Methods used by the authors: Reference gene primers were amplified, and this amplification served to estimate nucleated cell counts. Assay: immunoSEQ multiplex PCR; the TCRdb copy retains only in-frame clones and omits some. V, J and clone size are those of that table, while D and trimming were read from the DNA. The sample carries about 50,000 clones, 85% to 90% recorded once. This clonotype was sampled from a human donor in a cohort sampled during active COVID-19. This chain uses TRBV27 with TRBJ1-2; weak D call: TRBD1 (6 bases). The specimen was peripheral blood. This CDR3 is CASSFQGRKDYGYTF. DNA for the CDR3: TGTGCCAGCAGTTTTCAGGGGCGGAAAGACTATGGCTACACCTTC.